The rows below give T cell receptor beta chains drawn from one sample of a study of T cell clones after liver transplantation. Sequencing was performed with immunoSEQ multiplex PCR; in TCRdb, only in-frame clones are kept and a portion is missing. The table has tens of thousands of clones, about 81% seen once. The specimen comprised CD4+ T cells from blood, sampled before liver transplant. The receptors were gathered from a human donor who received a liver transplant. The CDR3 runs from the conserved cysteine through the conserved F or W. D genes are given only for firm matches. Rows may omit the clone size; those that give it use once, few, many or a size class.

j_call d_call clone_size v_call cdr3_nt cdr3_aa
TRBJ2-1 - - TRBV7-2 TGTGCCAGCAGCTCCCCGGGGACCGGGCAGTTCTTC CASSSPGTGQFF
TRBJ1-1 TRBD1 once TRBV11-1 TGTGCCAGCAGCTCGGGACAGGGGGAGTTTGACACTGAAGCTTTCTTT CASSSGQGEFDTEAFF
TRBJ1-5 TRBD1 - TRBV19 TGTGCCAGTAGTCCGGGACAGGGGCATCAGCCCCAGCATTTT CASSPGQGHQPQHF
TRBJ2-1 TRBD2 - TRBV7-9 TGTGCCAGCAGCGCCTATGTACAGCGGGGGGGCAATGAGCAGTTCTTC CASSAYVQRGGNEQFF
TRBJ2-7 TRBD1 - TRBV6-5 TGTGCCAGCAGGCCCTTCGGGACAGGGGGCTACGAGCAGTACTTC CASRPFGTGGYEQYF
TRBJ2-2 TRBD1 - TRBV11-1 TGTGCCAGCAGCCCCGGGACAGGAAAAACCGGGGAGCTGTTTTTT CASSPGTGKTGELFF
TRBJ2-1 TRBD2 - TRBV7-6 TGTGCCAGCAGCTTACCTAGCGGGGGGCCTCAGTTCTTC CASSLPSGGPQFF
TRBJ1-4 - - TRBV11-3 TGTGCCAGCAGCTACCTACAGGCGTATAATGAAAAACTGTTTTTT CASSYLQAYNEKLFF
TRBJ2-5 TRBD1 - TRBV30 TGTGCCTGGAGTTCACAGGGGCAAGAGACCCAGTACTTC CAWSSQGQETQYF
TRBJ1-1 - - TRBV7-2 TGTGCCAGCAGGTTTAGACAGAACACTGAAGCTTTCTTT CASRFRQNTEAFF
TRBJ2-3 - few TRBV5-1 TGCGCCAGCAGCTTGGGGCAGATCACAGATACGCAGTATTTT CASSLGQITDTQYF
TRBJ2-1 TRBD2 - TRBV6-1 TGTGCCAGCTTCGGGGGGGCGAATGAGCAGTTCTTC CASFGGANEQFF
TRBJ2-4 - - TRBV30 TGTGCCTGGAGTGCGGGGAGACTAGACGTGGCCAAAAACATTCAGTACTTC CAWSAGRLDVAKNIQYF
TRBJ2-3 TRBD2 - TRBV19 TGTGCCAGTAGTAGAATTGGGACTAGCGGGAGGGATACGCAGTATTTT CASSRIGTSGRDTQYF
TRBJ2-7 - once TRBV9 TGTGCCAGCAGCTCTCCAGGGAGGGAGCAGTACTTC CASSSPGREQYF
TRBJ1-4 - - TRBV5-4 TGTGCCAGCAGCGCGACAGGAGCAACTAATGAAAAACTGTTTTTT CASSATGATNEKLFF
TRBJ2-7 - - TRBV10-1 TGCGCCAGCAGTGAGCCGAGGTGGAGAGAAGGACCGTGGGAGCAGTACTTC CASSEPRWREGPWEQYF
TRBJ2-1 - - TRBV28 TGTGCCAGTAGCCCAGGAAATGAGCAGTTCTTC CASSPGNEQFF
TRBJ2-1 TRBD2 - TRBV19 TGTGCCAGTAGTCCCAAAACTAGCGGGAGGGGGAATGAGCAGTTCTTC CASSPKTSGRGNEQFF
TRBJ2-5 TRBD2 once TRBV14 TGTGCCAGCGCGGGACTAGCCGGGAGCGAGACCCAGTACTTC CASAGLAGSETQYF
TRBJ1-1 - - TRBV5-1 TGCGCCAGCAGCTTGGGTGGGGGACACCACACTGAAGCTTTCTTT CASSLGGGHHTEAFF
TRBJ1-1 - - TRBV29-1 TGCAGCGTTGTCGGCACTGAAGCTTTCTTT CSVVGTEAFF
TRBJ2-3 TRBD1 - TRBV14 TGTGCCAGCAGCACTCGACAGGGACGAGCCACAGATACGCAGTATTTT CASSTRQGRATDTQYF
TRBJ2-7 - - TRBV6-4 TGTGCCAGCAGTCCAGTACGGTCAGGGGACGAGCAGTACTTC CASSPVRSGDEQYF
TRBJ1-2 - - TRBV9 TGTGCCAGCAGGCCCCCACATCCCTCACCGATCAAGGACGACTATGGCTACACCTTC CASRPPHPSPIKDDYGYTF
TRBJ2-1 TRBD2 - TRBV5-1 TGCGCCAGCAGCTTGGTACTAGCGGGAACCTACAATGAGCAGTTCTTC CASSLVLAGTYNEQFF
TRBJ1-1 TRBD1 - TRBV6-1 TGTGCCAGCAGTGACAGGGGGGGAGACACTGAAGCTTTCTTT CASSDRGGDTEAFF
TRBJ1-2 TRBD1 - TRBV6-5 TGTGCCAGCAGTACACCGGGACAGGGGGAAAGGGGCTACACCTTC CASSTPGQGERGYTF
TRBJ1-2 - - TRBV9 TGTGCCAGCAGCGACCCGGATGGGGGTGGCTACACCTTC CASSDPDGGGYTF
TRBJ2-2 TRBD2 - TRBV5-1 TGCGCCAGCAGCCCCACAGGGACTAGCTTTAGCACCGGGGAGCTGTTTTTT CASSPTGTSFSTGELFF
TRBJ2-7 TRBD2 - TRBV5-1 TGCGCCAGCAGCATGACAAGCCGGGAGGGCCGGGGTGAGCAGTACTTC CASSMTSREGRGEQYF
TRBJ2-7 - - TRBV27 TGTGCCAGCAGTTTACTTGGGGCGCAACCCTACGAGCAGTACTTC CASSLLGAQPYEQYF
TRBJ1-1 - - TRBV5-1 TGCGCCAGCAGCTTAGAGGACATGACCCTGAAAGCTTTCTTT CASSLEDMTLKAFF
TRBJ2-7 - - TRBV10-3 TGTGCCGCCCGGGACCGCACCTACGAGCAGTACTTC CAARDRTYEQYF
TRBJ2-7 - - TRBV6-6 TGTGCCAGCAGTTACTCGAATAAGGGGTCCTCCTACGAGCAGTACTTC CASSYSNKGSSYEQYF
TRBJ1-6 - few TRBV15 TGTGCCACCAGCAGGGGACTCTATTCACCCCTCCACTTT CATSRGLYSPLHF
TRBJ2-2 - - TRBV11-2 TGTGCCAGCACTTTAGGTTTTGCGTCGAACACCGGGGAGCTGTTTTTT CASTLGFASNTGELFF
TRBJ2-7 - - TRBV19 TGTGCCAGTAGTCCGACCGGAGAGGGTTACGAGAGGGAGTACTTC CASSPTGEGYEREYF
TRBJ2-5 TRBD1 - TRBV2 TGTGCCAGCGGGAGGGACAGGGGGCGTGAGACCCAGTACTTC CASGRDRGRETQYF
TRBJ1-1 - - TRBV7-2 TGTGCCAGCAGCTTACAGAAAAACACTGAAGCTTTCTTT CASSLQKNTEAFF
TRBJ1-4 - - TRBV6-5 TGTGCCAGCAGTTACTGGACCGCCTTAGCGGGAAAACTGTTTTTT CASSYWTALAGKLFF
TRBJ2-3 TRBD1 - TRBV6-6 TGTGCCAGCAGTTATGGACAGGCCACAGATACGCAGTATTTT CASSYGQATDTQYF
TRBJ1-6 - - TRBV5-6 TGTGCCAGCAGTTCTGACCAGATTACGGGACGGTTTAATTCACCCCTCCACTTT CASSSDQITGRFNSPLHF
TRBJ1-5 TRBD1 once TRBV7-2 TGTGCCAGCAGCCCAAACAGGGGTGGGGCCTATAGCAATCAGCCCCAGCATTTT CASSPNRGGAYSNQPQHF
TRBJ1-1 - - TRBV21-1 TGTGCCAGCAGCAAAGAGGTAGCTTTCTTT CASSKEVAFF
TRBJ2-7 TRBD1 - TRBV18 TGTGCCAGCTCCCTCGGACAGGGCTACGAGCAGTACTTC CASSLGQGYEQYF
TRBJ1-1 TRBD1 - TRBV7-2 TGTGCCAGCAGCTCCCTGCGGGGGACAGGGAGTAACACTGAAGCTTTCTTT CASSSLRGTGSNTEAFF
TRBJ1-2 TRBD1 once TRBV28 TGTGCCAGCAGTTTCCAGGCAGGGGGCGTCTATGGCTACACCTTC CASSFQAGGVYGYTF